This TCR beta chain derives from a study of long-term antiretroviral therapy in people with HIV. General study results and limits: ART was followed by higher diversity that remained below transplant donor controls. Relative to control repertoires, HIV repertoires exhibited narrower CDR3 length ranges.

The V end lost 1 base, the J end lost 6 bases, and 10 bases lay between the germline ends. CDR1 is SEHNR and CDR2 is FQNEAQ in the germline V gene (reference sequence). CDR3 size: 13 residues. Researchers ran immunoSEQ v3.0 at survey level. Sequencing of each sample targeted roughly 40,000-50,000 T-cell genomes. Here immunoSEQ multiplex PCR was the method, and the copy in TCRdb shows in-frame clones only, minus some. Found here are about 26,000 clones, about 88% of them singletons; the top ten hold around 5%. Sampling of each donor yielded at least one pre-ART PBMC sample and at least two post-ART PBMC samples. As for this clone: Its cognate antigen is unknown.

The receptor's source is a man between 35 and 55 years old with HIV. The sample consisted of unsorted PBMCs, taken 2.7 years after starting antiretroviral therapy. The rearrangement links TRBV7-9 to TRBJ2-7, with a weak D call TRBD2 (5 bases). CDR3 in DNA: TGTGCCAGCAGCTTAGAACCGGGGTCCGAGCAGTACTTC. Its translation is CASSLEPGSEQYF.